This TCR beta chain was identified during a study of neurological immune-mediated disorders (dated by TCRdb to between 2018 and 2021). For the wider study: Using UMI-based sequencing, the study compared peripheral blood TCR-beta repertoires from patients with HTLV-I-associated myelopathy (HAM/TSP), patients with multiple sclerosis, and healthy controls. The cohort comprised 68 subjects: 15 or so HAM/TSP patients, approximately 34 multiple sclerosis patients and 20 healthy controls. The approximately 110 TCR-beta libraries covered PBMC samples along with longitudinal samples, technical triplicates, and paired sorted CD4+ and CD8+ T-cell subsets. Technical triplicate libraries were sequenced so that the variability in frequency of each individual clone could be precisely calculated.

To synthesize cDNA, template-switch 5'RACE was performed with a primer carrying a 10-nucleotide random unique molecular identifier so that each TCR transcript was tagged. Over 190 million TCR-beta sequences, covering 15-18 subjects, were produced in each sequencing run. The RNeasy kit was used for extraction of total RNA. TCR-beta VDJ regions were amplified with primers for the TCR constant region and the 5'RACE anchor, using the KAPA Real-time Library Amplification kit. A first PCR added sample indexes and Illumina adaptors, and a second PCR then raised library yield. After purification with Ampure beads, the TCR product of roughly 650 bp was size-selected on a 2% E-gel SizeSelection system. Before pooling, library quality was checked on a Bioanalyzer, concentration was measured with Qubit, and libraries were quantified with the Kapa Library Quantification kit. An Illumina HiSeq 2500 was used to sequence the libraries paired-end at 2 x 150 bp. To increase sequence diversity, roughly 24-32% phiX was spiked into each library pool. The paper's processing steps were these. Quality-filtered reads were processed with the UMI-based MiGEC pipeline, which removed over 80% of raw TCR sequences during error correction. IMGT germline references were used for aligning VDJ genes, and each clonotype was defined as a unique CDR3 amino acid sequence together with its V-J genes. VDJtools evaluated clonal expansion, Shannon diversity and CDR3 relatedness (CalcPairwiseDistances, ClusterSamples); CLCbio workbench built phylogenetic trees. Using coefficient-of-variation modelling across technical triplicates, the study counted a clone as expanded if it had at least 8 unique UMIs. TCRdb reran the public reads through fastp at Q25 and MiXCR, keeping productive beta chains. Identical CDR3 proteins give one entry, which carries the most common genes and DNA. These V and J calls rely on TCRdb rather than the paper's analysis. This sample holds under 65,000 distinct CDR3 sequences; approximately 25% were observed only once. The ten biggest clones cover roughly 4.5% of the sample.

This specimen's time point label, per the study, means: technical triplicate 2. Libraries from unsorted PBMCs were made from 2 million PBMCs kept in RNAlater at -80 degrees C until RNA extraction. Peripheral blood underwent Ficoll-Hypaque density gradient centrifugation to isolate PBMCs, which were then cryopreserved in liquid nitrogen. V is pared back by 5 bases and J by 3 bases, with 28 bases lying between the germline termini. The CDR3, cysteine through phenylalanine, is 20 amino acids long. Just the 60-base CDR3 DNA is kept, in frame starting at base 1. Sequences SEHNR (CDR1) and FQNEAQ (CDR2) are obtained from the germline V gene (reference sequence). This clonotype was recorded at least ten times. The antigen it recognizes is unknown. Nothing much larger sits one base from this clone, and base qualities are not available. What the work shows at the level of the full study, not this receptor alone: Expanded clones from different subjects shared no identical CDR3 amino acid sequences, which suggests that TCR-beta repertoires were private in all groups. TCR clonal expansion was greatest in HAM/TSP patients and smallest in MS patients, who ranked below even healthy controls.

The rearrangement joined TRBV7-9 to TRBJ2-2; a tentative D match to TRBD2 spans 5 bases. The sample taken for sequencing was PBMCs. The sequence was obtained from a man aged 55 to 70 with HTLV-1-associated myelopathy (HAM/TSP). The DNA reads as follows: TGTGCCAGCAGCCAAGATGAGGGAGACGGATGGAACTGGGACACCGGGGAGCTGTTTTTT. Translated, it reads CASSQDEGDGWNWDTGELFF.